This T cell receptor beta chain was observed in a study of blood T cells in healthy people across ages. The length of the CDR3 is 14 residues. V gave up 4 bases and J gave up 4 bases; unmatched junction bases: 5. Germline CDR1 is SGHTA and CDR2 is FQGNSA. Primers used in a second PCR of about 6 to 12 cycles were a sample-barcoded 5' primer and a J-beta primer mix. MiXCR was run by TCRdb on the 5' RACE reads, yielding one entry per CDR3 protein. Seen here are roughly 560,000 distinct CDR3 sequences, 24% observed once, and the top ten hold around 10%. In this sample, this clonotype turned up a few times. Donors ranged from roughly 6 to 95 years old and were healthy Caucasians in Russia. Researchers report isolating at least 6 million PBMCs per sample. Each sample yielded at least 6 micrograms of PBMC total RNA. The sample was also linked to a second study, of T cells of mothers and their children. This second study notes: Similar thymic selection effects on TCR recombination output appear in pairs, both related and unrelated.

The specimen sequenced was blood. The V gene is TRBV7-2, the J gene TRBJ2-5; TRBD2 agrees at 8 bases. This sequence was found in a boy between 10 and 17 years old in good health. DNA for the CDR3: TGTGCCAGCAGCTCGAGGACTAGCCCAGAGACCCAGTACTTC. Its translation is CASSSRTSPETQYF.